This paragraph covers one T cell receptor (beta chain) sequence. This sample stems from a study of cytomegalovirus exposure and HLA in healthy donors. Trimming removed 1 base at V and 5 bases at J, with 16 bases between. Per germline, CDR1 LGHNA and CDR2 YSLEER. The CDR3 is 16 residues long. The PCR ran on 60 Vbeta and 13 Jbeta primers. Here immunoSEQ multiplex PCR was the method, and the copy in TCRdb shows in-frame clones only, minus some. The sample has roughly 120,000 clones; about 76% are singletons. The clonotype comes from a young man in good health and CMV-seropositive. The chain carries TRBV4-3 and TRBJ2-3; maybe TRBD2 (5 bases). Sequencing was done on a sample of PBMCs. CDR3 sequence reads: CASSQGWKDSKDTQYF. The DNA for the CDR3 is TGCGCCAGCAGCCAAGGGTGGAAGGACTCGAAAGATACGCAGTATTTT.